What follows is one TCR beta chain and its context. These data belong to a study of radiotherapy plus CTLA-4 blockade in lung cancer. Across the study: The study recorded objective responses in approximately 19% of patients and disease control in approximately 29%.

Repertoires were generated with immunoSEQ multiplex PCR, while TCRdb's copy carries only in-frame clones and drops some. The data hold 70,000 to 95,000 clones, with around 83% observed a single time. Trimming at V came to 2 bases and at J to 6 bases, leaving 6 bases not matched to a gene. This CDR3 is built from 14 residues. Germline lookup yields CDR1 LNHDA and CDR2 SQIVND (reference sequence). The sample here was peripheral blood, taken from a patient treated with radiotherapy plus ipilimumab. This TCR came from a human donor with non-small cell lung cancer that progressed on radiotherapy plus ipilimumab. The rearrangement uses TRBV19 and TRBJ1-2; 7 bases line up with TRBD1. The CDR3 DNA reads TGTGCCAGTAGTATATGGGACAGCCCAGATGGCTACACCTTC. Residues: CASSIWDSPDGYTF.